Given below is one T cell receptor beta chain in context. Next came a second PCR, run for roughly 6 to 11 cycles, which used a sample-barcoded 5' primer along with a J-beta primer mix. The template-switch adaptor was a 5' adaptor with 12 random nucleotides. It tagged each cDNA molecule. One entry per CDR3 protein, called by TCRdb with MiXCR from the 5' RACE reads. The data show fewer than 1,000,000 distinct CDR3 sequences, about half seen once. The data derive from a study of blood T cells in healthy people across ages. There are 15 residues in the CDR3. Trimming cost V 3 bases and J 2 bases, with 11 bases left between them.

Sequenced sample: blood. The chain uses TRBV12-3 or TRBV12-4 and TRBJ1-5; D uncertain. This receptor was taken from a man at least 80 years old in good health. CDR3 nucleotide sequence: TGTGCCAGCAGTTTGAAGGGAATCGGCAATCAGCCCCAGCATTTT. Its protein product is CASSLKGIGNQPQHF.